This TCR beta chain comes out of a study of cytomegalovirus exposure and HLA in healthy donors. On this clone itself: Its antigen is unidentified.

Study-level findings and limits: The study flagged some 170 TCR beta chains as cytomegalovirus-associated. TCR sequences were mostly rare, though some public TCRs occurred in many donors. The classifier reportedly diagnosed cytomegalovirus status with high sensitivity and specificity.

This CDR3 comprises 14 residues. V was clipped by 3 bases and J by 6 bases; unmatched bases: 8. Germline loops: CDR1 SGHNT, CDR2 YYREEE (reference sequence). Sequenced by immunoSEQ multiplex PCR; TCRdb stores in-frame clones only, minus some. The data show some 270,000 clones, approximately 86% seen once. This chain uses TRBV5-4 with TRBJ1-2; 7 bases match TRBD1. Sample: PBMCs. The sequence came from a woman aged 18-30 years in good health and CMV-seronegative. CDR3 loop: CASSYETGRNGYTF. The CDR3 bases are TGTGCCAGCAGCTATGAGACAGGGAGGAATGGCTACACCTTC.